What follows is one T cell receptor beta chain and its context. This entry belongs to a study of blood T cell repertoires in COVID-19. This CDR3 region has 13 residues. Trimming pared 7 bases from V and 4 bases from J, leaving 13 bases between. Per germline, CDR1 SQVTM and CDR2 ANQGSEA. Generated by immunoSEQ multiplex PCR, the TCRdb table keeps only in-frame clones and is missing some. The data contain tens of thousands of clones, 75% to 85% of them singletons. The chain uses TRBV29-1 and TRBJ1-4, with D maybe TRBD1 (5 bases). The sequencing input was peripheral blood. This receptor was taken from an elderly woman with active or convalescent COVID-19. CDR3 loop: CSDPRQYNEKLFF. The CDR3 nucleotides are TGCAGCGACCCGAGACAGTATAATGAAAAACTGTTTTTT.